This T cell receptor beta chain is drawn from a study of blood T cell repertoires in COVID-19. In the study overall: PBMCs, B-cell-depleted T cells, or T cells were the source of the cDNA or gDNA that made up the material.

Original data processing: Amplification from reference gene primers served as the basis for estimated nucleated cell counts. Sequencing was performed with immunoSEQ multiplex PCR; in TCRdb, only in-frame clones are kept and a portion is missing. Clone size and V and J calls were adopted from that table, with D and trimming inferred from the DNA. Here the sample spans about 68,000 clones, 85% to 90% being singletons. The sample comprised peripheral blood. This TCR derives from a man aged 45-65 years with acute or convalescent COVID-19.

CDR3 in DNA: TGCGCCAGCAGCTTGTGGGCGGGAGGGCCCTCAGATACGCAGTATTTT. Protein: CASSLWAGGPSDTQYF. The J gene is TRBJ2-3, the V gene TRBV5-1; 9 bases fit TRBD2. The V gene's germline CDR1 is SGHRS and CDR2 YFSETQ. The CDR3 is made up of 16 amino acids. The V and J ends lost 1 base and 4 bases, in that order; junction bases with no gene match: 7. The full variable domain, rest sourced from reference TRBV5-1 and TRBJ2-3, is KAGVTQTPRYLIKTRGQQVTLSCSPISGHRSVSWYQQTPGQGLQFLFEYFSETQRNKGNFPGRFSGRQFSNSRSEMNVSTLELGDSALYLCASSLWAGGPSDTQYFGPGTRLTVL.